The clone carrying this TCR beta chain was observed many times. The source of the sample is a study of T-cell reconstitution after alpha-beta-depleted transplantation in children. The CDR3 totals 14 residues. The germline gives CDR1 SQVTM, CDR2 ANQGSEA. The ends were cut back, 6 bases at V and 0 bases at J, with 14 bases in the middle. A library of TCRbeta sequences, prepared with unique molecular identifiers, was generated. TCRdb used MiXCR to reprocess the PCR reads, holding one entry per CDR3 protein. The sample contains around 600,000 distinct CDR3 sequences, 16% of which appear only once. V and J are TRBV29-1 and TRBJ1-1, with D unresolved. The source material was PBMCs from the stem cell graft donor, sampled from the stem cell graft. This TCR was recovered from a human donor who donated a stem cell graft to a child with acute myeloid leukemia. The CDR3 is CSVAGIQMNTEAFF. CDR3 nucleotide sequence: TGCAGCGTGGCTGGGATACAGATGAACACTGAAGCTTTCTTT.